The 18 T cell receptor beta chains below come from one sample, sequenced in a study of STAT3 mutations in large granular lymphocyte leukemia. Points from the study as a whole: In T-cell large granular lymphocyte leukemia, about half of patients showed multiple immunodominant subclonotypes.

Only in-frame clones appear in the TCRdb table, and some are missing; sequencing was by immunoSEQ multiplex PCR. This table has some 30,000 clones, approximately 83% appearing once. No antigen is known for these receptors. The sequenced material came from peripheral blood mononuclear cells. Receptors were obtained from a man aged 55-75 years with T-cell large granular lymphocyte leukemia. Some clones in this sample may be carry-over from other donors' samples.

This clone has more than one count but fewer than ten. The chain combines TRBV5-8 with TRBJ1-2; 9 positions match TRBD1. Losses at the gene ends were 0 bases for V and 8 bases for J; bases not matched to a gene: 8. The CDR3 length is 15 residues. CDR1 is SGHTS, CDR2 YDEGEE, per germline. CDR3 sequence: CASSLEGRTGVGYTF. CDR3 nucleotides: TGTGCCAGCAGCTTGGAGGGGCGGACAGGGGTCGGCTACACCTTC.

V is TRBV5-1 and J is TRBJ2-1; TRBD2 matches at 12 bases. CDR1 is SGHRS and CDR2 is YFSETQ in the germline V gene. The junction had 3 bases not matched to a gene; V was cut back by 4 bases and J by 7 bases. This CDR3 is 14 amino acids long. In DNA, the CDR3 is TGCGCCAGCAGCATGACTAGCGGGAGAAATGAGCAGTTCTTC. Translating it yields CASSMTSGRNEQFF.

V usage is TRBV10-3 and J usage is TRBJ2-6; D is unclear. The germline gives CDR1 ENHRY, CDR2 SYGVKD. Trimming pared 4 bases from V and 1 base from J, leaving 5 bases between. CDR3 length: 14 residues. The CDR3: CAISGVSGANVLTF. In DNA form, the CDR3 reads TGTGCCATCAGTGGGGTGTCTGGGGCCAACGTCCTGACTTTC.

CDR3 loop: CASSTSGYNNEQFF. The CDR3 DNA reads as TGTGCCAGTAGTACTAGCGGGTACAACAATGAGCAGTTCTTC. The chain links TRBV19 to TRBJ2-1; TRBD2 agrees at 8 bases. CDR3 length equals 14 residues. Looked up from germline, CDR1 is LNHDA and CDR2 is SQIVND (reference sequence). V shed 4 bases, J shed 5 bases, and the junction held 4 bases outside the gene matches. Full variable domain (remainder filled in from reference TRBV19 and TRBJ2-1): DGGITQSPKYLFRKEGQNVTLSCEQNLNHDAMYWYRQDPGQGLRLIYYSQIVNDFQKGDIAEGYSVSREKKESFPLTVTSAQKNPTAFYLCASSTSGYNNEQFFGPGTRLTVL.

The rearrangement links TRBV4-2 to TRBJ2-7; maybe TRBD1 (5 bases). CDR3 length: 14 amino acids. Trimming shortened V by 1 base and J by 2 bases, and 9 bases separated the two germline ends. The germline CDR1 and CDR2 sequences are LGHNA and YNFKEQ. CDR3 coding DNA: TGTGCCAGCAGCCAAGGGACACATCCCTACGAGCAGTACTTC. It translates to CASSQGTHPYEQYF.

The gene calls are TRBV10-3 and TRBJ2-2; D is perhaps TRBD1 (5 bases). V was cut by 0 bases and J by 8 bases, with 10 bases left in between. Germline V gene sequence: CDR1 ENHRY, CDR2 SYGVKD. The CDR3 spans 14 residues. CDR3 amino acids: CAISESTVFGELFF. In nucleotides, the CDR3 is TGTGCCATCAGTGAGTCGACAGTTTTTGGGGAGCTGTTTTTT.

The rearrangement uses TRBV30 and TRBJ1-3; 12 bases match TRBD1. The CDR3 contains 16 residues. Trimming at V came to 0 bases and at J to 2 bases, leaving 2 bases not matched to a gene. Germline CDR1 reads GTSNPN; CDR2 reads SVGIG (reference sequence). The CDR3 sequence: CAWSVGTGGPGNTIYF. The CDR3, as DNA: TGTGCCTGGAGTGTAGGGACAGGGGGCCCTGGAAACACCATATATTTT.

The chain carries TRBV5-1 and TRBJ2-7; 11 bases map to TRBD1. Per germline, CDR1 SGHRS and CDR2 YFSETQ. The junction had 8 bases not matched to a gene; V was cut back by 5 bases and J by 4 bases. The CDR3 runs to 15 residues. CDR3 DNA: TGCGCCAGCAGATTAAGGACAGGGGGCTCGTACGAGCAGTACTTC. As protein: CASRLRTGGSYEQYF.

The chain carries TRBV5-6 and TRBJ2-7; no clear D. Germline V gene data show CDR1 as SGHDT and CDR2 as YYEEEE. The CDR3 is 14 amino acids. V was trimmed by 5 bases and J by 1 base, leaving 13 bases between them. The CDR3 DNA reads as TGTGCCAGCAGTCTGAGACAACGTTCCTACGAGCAGTACTTC. This encodes CASSLRQRSYEQYF.

The chain carries TRBV5-1 and TRBJ1-1; perhaps TRBD1 as D (5 bases). Germline V gives CDR1 SGHRS, CDR2 YFSETQ. V lost 6 bases to trimming and J lost 8 bases, with 20 bases between them. The CDR3 loop spans 14 amino acids. The CDR3 reads CASNRDLATIEAFF. The DNA for the CDR3 is TGCGCCAGCAATCGGGACCTCGCTACGATCGAAGCTTTCTTT.

The chain recombines TRBV6-6 with TRBJ2-5; D not resolved. The CDR3 contains 13 residues. Germline lookup yields CDR1 MNHNY and CDR2 SVGAGI (reference sequence). V lost 10 bases, J lost 3 bases, and 15 bases lay in between. The CDR3 region is CATSRVVEETQYF. CDR3 in DNA: TGTGCCACCAGCCGGGTCGTGGAAGAGACCCAGTACTTC.

The CDR3 loop is CASRPTGGRGYGYTF. The CDR3 coding sequence is TGTGCCAGTAGACCCACAGGGGGAAGGGGCTATGGCTACACCTTC. V usage is TRBV19 and J usage is TRBJ1-2, with 8 bases lining up with TRBD1. Trimming took 6 bases from V and 4 from J; bases not matched to a gene: 10. Germline CDR1 is LNHDA and CDR2 is SQIVND (reference sequence). The CDR3 has 15 residues. Full variable domain (outside the CDR3, taken from reference TRBV19 and TRBJ1-2): DGGITQSPKYLFRKEGQNVTLSCEQNLNHDAMYWYRQDPGQGLRLIYYSQIVNDFQKGDIAEGYSVSREKKESFPLTVTSAQKNPTAFYLCASRPTGGRGYGYTFGSGTRLTVV.

V is TRBV7-9 and J is TRBJ2-3; 7 bases match TRBD2. CDR1 and CDR2 from the germline V gene are SEHNR and FQNEAQ (reference sequence). V lost 4 bases to trimming and J lost 4 bases; unmatched junction nucleotides: 5. The CDR3 spans 14 residues. The chain's CDR3 is CASSSRSGADTQYF. The CDR3, as DNA: TGTGCCAGCAGCTCCAGGAGCGGGGCAGATACGCAGTATTTT.

V gene TRBV29-1 combines with J gene TRBJ2-3; 7 bases align to TRBD2. V was pared by 5 bases and J by 6 bases, with 5 bases of the junction left unmatched. The CDR3 has 12 amino acids. CDR1 and CDR2 from the germline V gene are SQVTM and ANQGSEA. The CDR3 DNA follows: TGCAGCGTTCCCCGACTAGCCGATACGCAGTATTTT. Protein: CSVPRLADTQYF.

This clone was counted between two and nine times. V usage is TRBV27 and J usage is TRBJ1-5; unclear D gene. The length of the CDR3 is 13 residues. V lost 5 bases and J lost 7, with 12 bases in between. In germline, CDR1 is MNHEY, CDR2 SMNVEV (reference sequence). CDR3 sequence (DNA): TGTGCCAGCAGTCTCCTACCCGGCCAGCCCCAGCATTTT. Its translation: CASSLLPGQPQHF.

This chain connects TRBV7-9 to TRBJ2-7; D possibly uses TRBD1 or TRBD2 (5 bases each). Trimming removed 5 bases from V and 7 bases from J, with 15 bases in between. This CDR3 has 13 residues. Germline CDR1 is SEHNR and CDR2 is FQNEAQ (reference sequence). CDR3 region: CASSRGAHGEQYF. The DNA for the CDR3 is TGTGCCAGCAGCCGAGGGGCCCATGGAGAGCAGTACTTC.

This sequence joins TRBV6-5 and TRBJ2-7; TRBD1 matches 10 bases. The CDR3 sequence is 14 residues long. The trim removed 1 base at V and 3 bases at J, leaving 0 bases unmatched. In germline, CDR1 is MNHEY, CDR2 SVGAGI. The CDR3 DNA is TGTGCCAGCAGTTACTGGGACAGGGGCTACGAGCAGTACTTC. It is translated as CASSYWDRGYEQYF.

The rearrangement joins TRBV18 to TRBJ2-2, with 7 bases lining up with TRBD1. The germline CDR1 and CDR2 sequences are KGHSH and LQKENI. Trimming cost V 4 bases and J 2 bases; bases outside gene matches: 7. The CDR3 length is 16 residues. This chain's CDR3 is CASSLQQGINTGELFF. CDR3 coding DNA: TGTGCCAGCTCACTGCAACAGGGGATAAACACCGGGGAGCTGTTTTTT.